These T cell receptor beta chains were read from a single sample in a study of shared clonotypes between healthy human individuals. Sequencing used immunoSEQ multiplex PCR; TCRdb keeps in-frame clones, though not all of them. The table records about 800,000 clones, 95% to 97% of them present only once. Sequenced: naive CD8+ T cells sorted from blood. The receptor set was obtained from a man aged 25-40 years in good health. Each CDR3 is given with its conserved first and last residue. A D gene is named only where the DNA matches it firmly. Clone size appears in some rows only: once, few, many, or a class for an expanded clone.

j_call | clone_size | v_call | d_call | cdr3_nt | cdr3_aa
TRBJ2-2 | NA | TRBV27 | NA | TGTGCCAGCAGTCCTATAGTAAAATCACCCGGGGAGCTGTTTTTT | CASSPIVKSPGELFF
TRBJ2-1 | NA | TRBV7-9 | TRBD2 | TGTGCCAGCAGCCCACAACCGGGACTAGCGGGAGGTGGTCTCAATGAGCAGTTCTTC | CASSPQPGLAGGGLNEQFF
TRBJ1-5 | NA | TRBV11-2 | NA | TGTGCCAGCAGCTACACATCGGGCAATCAGCCCCAGCATTTT | CASSYTSGNQPQHF
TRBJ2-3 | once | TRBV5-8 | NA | TGTGCCAGCAGCCTGTCTGGAATGGATACGCAGTATTTT | CASSLSGMDTQYF
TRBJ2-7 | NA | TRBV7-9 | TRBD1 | TGTGCCAGCAGCTCCATCCAGACAGGGGCGAAAATCTCCTACGAGCAGTACTTC | CASSSIQTGAKISYEQYF
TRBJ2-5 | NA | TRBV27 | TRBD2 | TGTGCCAGCAGTTTACTAGCGGGAGGCGAGACCCAGTACTTC | CASSLLAGGETQYF
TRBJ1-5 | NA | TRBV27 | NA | TGTGCCAGCAGTTTAGGAGGGGTTGGGAATCAGCCCCAGCATTTT | CASSLGGVGNQPQHF
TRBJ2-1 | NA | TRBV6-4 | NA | TGTGCCAGCAGTGGTACCCCGGCGGCCTACAATGAGCAGTTCTTC | CASSGTPAAYNEQFF
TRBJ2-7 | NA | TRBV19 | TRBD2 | TGTGCCAGTAGTATGGGTAGCGGGGACTACGAGCAGTACTTC | CASSMGSGDYEQYF
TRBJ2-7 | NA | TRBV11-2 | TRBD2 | TGTGCCAGCAGCCCTATGACTGGGAGGGTTACCTACGAGCAGTACTTC | CASSPMTGRVTYEQYF
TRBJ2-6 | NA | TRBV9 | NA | TGTGCCAGCAGCGGCGCAGGTTCTGGGGCCAACGTCCTGACTTTC | CASSGAGSGANVLTF
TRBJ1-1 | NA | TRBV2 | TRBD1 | TGTGCCAGCAGTGACGGGACAGGACCTTACACTGAAGCTTTCTTT | CASSDGTGPYTEAFF
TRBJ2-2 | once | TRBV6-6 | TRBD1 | TGTGCCAGCAGTAGCAGGGGGCTGAACACCGGGGAGCTGTTTTTT | CASSSRGLNTGELFF
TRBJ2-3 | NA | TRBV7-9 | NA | TGTGCCAGCAGCCCGGTTGTAGCGTCTAGCACAGATACGCAGTATTTT | CASSPVVASSTDTQYF
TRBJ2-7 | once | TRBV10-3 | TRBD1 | TGTGCCATCAGTGAGGACAGGGGGCGAGGCGAGCAGTACTTC | CAISEDRGRGEQYF
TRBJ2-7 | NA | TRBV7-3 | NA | TGTGCCAGCAGCTTAACCGCCAACTACGAGCAGTACTTC | CASSLTANYEQYF
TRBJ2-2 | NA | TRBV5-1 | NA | TGCGCCAGCAGCTACTACCCGAACACCGGGGAGCTGTTTTTT | CASSYYPNTGELFF
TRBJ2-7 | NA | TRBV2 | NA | TGTGCCAGCTTCCTAGGCTCCTACGAGCAGTACTTC | CASFLGSYEQYF
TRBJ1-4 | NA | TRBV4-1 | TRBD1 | TGCGCCAGCAGCCATGGACAGGGTCATACTAATGAAAAACTGTTTTTT | CASSHGQGHTNEKLFF
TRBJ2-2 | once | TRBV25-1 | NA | TGTGCCAGCAACGACCAAACGACCGGGGAGCTGTTTTTT | CASNDQTTGELFF
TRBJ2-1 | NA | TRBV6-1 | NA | TGTGCCAGCAGTGAGAGCTCCTACAATGAGCAGTTCTTC | CASSESSYNEQFF
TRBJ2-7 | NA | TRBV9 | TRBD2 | TGTGCCAGCAGCGTAGACGGGGGGTCGTACGAGCAGTACTTC | CASSVDGGSYEQYF
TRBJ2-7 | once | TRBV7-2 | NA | TGTGCCAGCAGCTTAAGCTCTAGCGCCTACGAGCAGTACTTC | CASSLSSSAYEQYF
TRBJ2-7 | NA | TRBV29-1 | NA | TGCAGCGTTGTGGAACCGGAGAGCTCCTACGAGCAGTACTTC | CSVVEPESSYEQYF
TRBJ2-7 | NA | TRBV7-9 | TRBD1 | TGTGCCAGCAGCTCATGGACAGGGTATGACGAGCAGTACTTC | CASSSWTGYDEQYF
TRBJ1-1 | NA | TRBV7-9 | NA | TGTGCCAGCACCTTACACACTGAAGCTTTCTTT | CASTLHTEAFF
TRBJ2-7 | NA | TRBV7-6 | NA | TGTGCCAGCAGCTTAGAGTGGTCCTACGAGCAGTACTTC | CASSLEWSYEQYF
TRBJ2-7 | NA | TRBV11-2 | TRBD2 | TGTGCCAGCAGCTTAGACCGGCTAGCGGGAAGTTCGGGCGAGCAGTACTTC | CASSLDRLAGSSGEQYF
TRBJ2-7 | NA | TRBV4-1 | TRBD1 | TGCGCCAGCAGCCAAGTGAGGACAGGACCCTACGAGCAGTACTTC | CASSQVRTGPYEQYF
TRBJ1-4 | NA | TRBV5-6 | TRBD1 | TGTGCCAGCAGCTTGGGGACAGGGATTGAAAAACTGTTTTTT | CASSLGTGIEKLFF
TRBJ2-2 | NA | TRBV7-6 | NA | TGTGCCAGCAGCTTAGCTTTCAGAGCGAACACCGGGGAGCTGTTTTTT | CASSLAFRANTGELFF
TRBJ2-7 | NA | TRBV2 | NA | TGTGCCAGCAGTTACGGGCCATCCTACGAGCAGTACTTC | CASSYGPSYEQYF
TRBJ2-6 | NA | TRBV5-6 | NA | TGTGCCAGCAGCCCCGGGACACTAAGCTCTGGGGCCAACGTCCTGACTTTC | CASSPGTLSSGANVLTF
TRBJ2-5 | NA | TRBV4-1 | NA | TGCGCCAGCAGCCAAGATTATGGGCATGAGACCCAGTACTTC | CASSQDYGHETQYF
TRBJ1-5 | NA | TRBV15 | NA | TGTGCCACCAGCAGAGATCAAGGGGTTGTTCAGCCCCAGCATTTT | CATSRDQGVVQPQHF
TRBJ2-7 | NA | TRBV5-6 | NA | TGTGCCAGCAGCTTAGATGTGGCTTCCGCTTACGAGCAGTACTTC | CASSLDVASAYEQYF
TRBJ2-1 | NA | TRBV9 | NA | TGTGCCAGCGAAAGCTCCTACAATGAGCAGTTCTTC | CASESSYNEQFF
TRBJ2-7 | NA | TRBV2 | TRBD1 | TGTGCCAGCAGTGGGACAGGGACCTACGAGCAGTACTTC | CASSGTGTYEQYF
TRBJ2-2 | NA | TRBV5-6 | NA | TGTGCCAGCAGTCTGACTGGGATGGAGCTGTTTTTT | CASSLTGMELFF
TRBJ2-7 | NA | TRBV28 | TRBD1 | TGTGCCAGCAGTTCGACAGGGGCGGGATACGAGCAGTACTTC | CASSSTGAGYEQYF
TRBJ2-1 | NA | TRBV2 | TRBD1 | TGTGCCAGCATTTCCGACAGGGCGGATGAGCAGTTCTTC | CASISDRADEQFF
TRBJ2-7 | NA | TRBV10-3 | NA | TGTGCCATCAGTGGGGCAGTTGCTCCCTACGAGCAGTACTTC | CAISGAVAPYEQYF
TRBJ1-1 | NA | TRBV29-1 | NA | TGCAGCGCAATAGACAGGAACACTGAAGCTTTCTTT | CSAIDRNTEAFF
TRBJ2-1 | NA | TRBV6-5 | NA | TGTGCCAGCAGAATGGGGGAGCTAACTTCTAATGAGCAGTTCTTC | CASRMGELTSNEQFF
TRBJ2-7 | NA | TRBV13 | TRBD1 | TGTGCCAGCAGCTGGACAGGGGGTCTCTACGAGCAGTACTTC | CASSWTGGLYEQYF
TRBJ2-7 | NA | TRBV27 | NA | TGTGCCAGCAGTGAAACCTTTAGGGGAGCCCCCTACGAGCAGTACTTC | CASSETFRGAPYEQYF
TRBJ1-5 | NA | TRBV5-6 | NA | TGTGCCAGCAGCTTGGGACAGGAGAATCAGCCCCAGCATTTT | CASSLGQENQPQHF
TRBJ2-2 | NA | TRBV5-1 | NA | TGCGCCAGCAGCTCGGGTGGCGGGGAGCTGTTTTTT | CASSSGGGELFF
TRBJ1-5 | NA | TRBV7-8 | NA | TGTGCCAGCAGCACCACCGGGACGGATAACAATCAGCCCCAGCATTTT | CASSTTGTDNNQPQHF
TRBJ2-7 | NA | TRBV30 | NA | TGTGCCTGGAGTGGGAGGGGGCTTCCCTACTACGAGCAGTACTTC | CAWSGRGLPYYEQYF
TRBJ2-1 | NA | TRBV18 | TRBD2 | TGTGCCAGCTCACTTTCCTCGGGCGGGAGAGTCAATGAGCAGTTCTTC | CASSLSSGGRVNEQFF
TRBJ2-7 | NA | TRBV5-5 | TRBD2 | TGTGCCAGCAGCACTTCGGTAGCGGGAGGCCTTACTGGCTACGAGCAGTACTTC | CASSTSVAGGLTGYEQYF
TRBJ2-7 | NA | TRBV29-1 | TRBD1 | TGCAGCGTTGAAGGAGTCCGGACAGGGGGCACGTACGAGCAGTACTTC | CSVEGVRTGGTYEQYF
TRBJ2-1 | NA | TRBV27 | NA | TGTGCCAGCCCCCGACCGGGCGGGTCCTACAATGAGCAGTTCTTC | CASPRPGGSYNEQFF
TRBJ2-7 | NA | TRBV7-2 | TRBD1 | TGTGCCAGCAGCTTAGAGAGGGGGCGAGTACACTACGAGCAGTACTTC | CASSLERGRVHYEQYF
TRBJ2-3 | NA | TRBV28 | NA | TGTGCCAGCAGTTTGGGAAGGTTAAACACAGATACGCAGTATTTT | CASSLGRLNTDTQYF
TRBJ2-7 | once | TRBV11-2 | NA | TGTGCCAGCAGCTTTGCGGGTAGCTCCTACGAGCAGTACTTC | CASSFAGSSYEQYF
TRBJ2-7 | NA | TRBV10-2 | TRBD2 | TGCGCCAGCCAAGACGGGGGGATCTACGAGCAGTACTTC | CASQDGGIYEQYF